A selection of T cell receptor beta chains follows, all from one sample in a study of cytomegalovirus exposure and HLA in healthy donors. The method was immunoSEQ multiplex PCR; TCRdb's version includes in-frame clones alone and lacks a portion of them. The sample lists 130,000 or so clones, roughly 85% occurring once. The sample was PBMCs. These receptor sequences come from a man aged 40-55 years in good health and CMV-seronegative. CDR3s include the opening cysteine and the closing phenylalanine or tryptophan. A D gene is named only where the DNA matches it firmly. The listing skips clone size in some rows; elsewhere it reads once, few, many or a size class.

V	D	J	size	DNA	CDR3
TRBV5-1	TRBD1	TRBJ2-7	NA	TGCGCCAGCAGCCCGAAGGGACAGGGGACTTACTACGAGCAGTACTTC	CASSPKGQGTYYEQYF
TRBV7-9	NA	TRBJ1-4	NA	TGTTCCAGCAGCTTAGGTGGAGGAAAACTGTTTTTT	CSSSLGGGKLFF
TRBV19	TRBD2	TRBJ2-1	once	TGTGCCAGTAGTATCGCGGGACTAGCGGGGAATGAGCAGTTCTTC	CASSIAGLAGNEQFF
TRBV9	NA	TRBJ1-3	NA	TGTGCCAGCAGCGTAGGGCGATCCCGAAGCGGCTCTGGAAACACCATATATTTT	CASSVGRSRSGSGNTIYF
TRBV7-3	TRBD1	TRBJ2-1	NA	TGTGCCAGCAGCTTGAGTTCAGGGGGCTCTGGTGAGCAGTTCTTC	CASSLSSGGSGEQFF
TRBV7-3	TRBD2	TRBJ2-1	NA	TGTGCCAGCAGCTTACTTGGGGGCGGGGGGCACTACAATGAGCAGTTCTTC	CASSLLGGGGHYNEQFF
TRBV6-1	TRBD1	TRBJ2-7	NA	TGTGCCAGCAGTGAGGGGACAGGGGGCGCCTACGAGCAGTACTTC	CASSEGTGGAYEQYF
TRBV18	NA	TRBJ1-3	NA	TGTGCCAGCTCACTTCCCGGCAGCAGGGGAGACTCTGGAAACACCATATATTTT	CASSLPGSRGDSGNTIYF
TRBV6-5	TRBD2	TRBJ2-1	NA	TGTGCCAGCAGGACTGGGAGGGCCTGGGACAATGAGCAGTTCTTC	CASRTGRAWDNEQFF
TRBV23-1	NA	TRBJ1-1	NA	TGCGCCAGCAGTCAATCGGAGTGGAACACTGAAGCTTTCTTT	CASSQSEWNTEAFF
TRBV6-4	NA	TRBJ2-3	NA	TGTGCCAGCAGTGACCATGGGGGGGGCGCAGATACGCAGTATTTT	CASSDHGGGADTQYF
TRBV2	TRBD1	TRBJ2-5	NA	TGTGCCAGCAGTGAAGGTGGCCCCGGGACAGGTCAAGAGACCCAGTACTTC	CASSEGGPGTGQETQYF
TRBV7-9	NA	TRBJ1-1	NA	TGTGCCAGCAGCAGTGAGATCACTGAAGCTTTCTTT	CASSSEITEAFF
TRBV29-1	NA	TRBJ2-1	once	TGCAGCGTTGAAGTAGGTGACCACAGCTCCTACAATGAGCAGTTCTTC	CSVEVGDHSSYNEQFF
TRBV5-1	NA	TRBJ1-1	NA	TGCGCCAGCAGCATCGGGGTCTTGGGTACTGAAGCTTTCTTT	CASSIGVLGTEAFF
TRBV2	TRBD2	TRBJ2-5	NA	TGTGCCAGCAAGGGGGCGGGAGGGCTGGAGACCCAGTACTTC	CASKGAGGLETQYF
TRBV10-3	TRBD2	TRBJ2-1	NA	TGTGCCATCAGTAATAGCGGGGCCCCCTCCTACAATGAGCAGTTCTTC	CAISNSGAPSYNEQFF
TRBV7-9	TRBD1	TRBJ2-7	NA	TGTGCCAGCAGTCTGACAGGGGGTGGTGAGCAGTACTTC	CASSLTGGGEQYF
TRBV7-2	TRBD1	TRBJ2-1	NA	TGTGCCAGCAAGGGGGCGGGTGTAGGGATTGAGCAGTTCTTC	CASKGAGVGIEQFF
TRBV6-5	NA	TRBJ1-5	NA	TGTGCCAGCAGTTACTCAGCCAATCAGCCCCAGCATTTT	CASSYSANQPQHF
TRBV28	NA	TRBJ2-1	NA	TGTGCCAGCAGTGCCGGCGGGCTCGGTGAGCAGTTCTTC	CASSAGGLGEQFF
TRBV5-6	TRBD2	TRBJ2-5	NA	TGTGCCAGCAGCTTGGTTGGGGGTAGCGGGGGGCTGGAGACCCAGTACTTC	CASSLVGGSGGLETQYF
TRBV7-9	TRBD1	TRBJ1-2	NA	TGTGCCAGCAGCCTGGGGACAGCCTATGGCTACACCTTC	CASSLGTAYGYTF
TRBV5-4	NA	TRBJ2-2	NA	TGTGCCAGCAGTTCTGTCCCCACCGGGGAGCTGTTTTTT	CASSSVPTGELFF
TRBV6-1	TRBD1	TRBJ2-7	NA	TGTGCCAGCAGTGAATCATTACGGGAGAAGGCAGGGGGCCTCTACGAGCAGTACTTC	CASSESLREKAGGLYEQYF
TRBV25-1	TRBD1	TRBJ1-1	NA	TGTGCCAGCAGTGAATCTAACAGGGGGCGCACTGAAGCTTTCTTT	CASSESNRGRTEAFF
TRBV14	NA	TRBJ2-1	NA	TGTGCCAGCAGCCAAGGGGGGCCGAACTACAATGAGCAGTTCTTC	CASSQGGPNYNEQFF
TRBV6-6	NA	TRBJ2-7	NA	TGTGCCAGCAGTCGGGGGGCCCCCTACGAGCAGTACTTC	CASSRGAPYEQYF
TRBV19	NA	TRBJ1-6	NA	TGTGCCAGTAGTATGGCCGGGAATAATTCACCCCTCCACTTT	CASSMAGNNSPLHF
TRBV21-1	NA	TRBJ1-6	NA	TGTGCCAGCAGCAAGTGTCCAGGTACGGATAATTCACCCCTCCACTTT	CASSKCPGTDNSPLHF
TRBV9	TRBD1	TRBJ1-4	NA	TGTGCCAGTGCGGAACAGGGGGCCCCTAATGAAAAACTGTTTTTT	CASAEQGAPNEKLFF
TRBV6-4	NA	TRBJ2-7	NA	TGTGCCAGCATGCCCCCGGGGGAGGCTGGCGAGCAGTACTTC	CASMPPGEAGEQYF
TRBV7-9	NA	TRBJ2-7	NA	TGTGCCAGCAGCCCACCCTCCAGCTACGAGCAGTACTTC	CASSPPSSYEQYF
TRBV18	TRBD2	TRBJ2-1	once	TGTGCCAGCTCACCATCCGAGGGGATAGCGGGAGGGCCGAGCTCCTACAATGAGCAGTTCTTC	CASSPSEGIAGGPSSYNEQFF
TRBV15	TRBD1	TRBJ2-4	NA	TGTGCCACCAGCAGAAAAAGGACAGGGCAAAACATTCAGTACTTC	CATSRKRTGQNIQYF
TRBV25-1	NA	TRBJ1-5	NA	TGTGCCAGCAGTGAATTAGGGGCAGGCGACAATCAGCCCCAGCATTTT	CASSELGAGDNQPQHF
TRBV9	NA	TRBJ2-7	NA	TGTGCCAGCAGCGTAGCTTTCGGCTACGAGCAGTACTTC	CASSVAFGYEQYF
TRBV7-7	TRBD1	TRBJ2-5	NA	TGTGCTAGCAGCTCAAAACAGGGGGCAGGAGAGACCCAGTACTTC	CASSSKQGAGETQYF
TRBV6-5	NA	TRBJ1-1	NA	TGTGCCAGCAGTTACGGGGGGACTGAAGCTTTCTTT	CASSYGGTEAFF
TRBV11-3	TRBD1	TRBJ2-7	once	TGTGCCAGCAGCTTCCGGGACAGGGGTTACGAGCAGTACTTC	CASSFRDRGYEQYF
TRBV7-9	TRBD1	TRBJ2-5	NA	TGTGCCAGCAGCCCACTCCGGGACAGAGAAGAGACCCAGTACTTC	CASSPLRDREETQYF
TRBV5-6	NA	TRBJ2-3	NA	TGTGCCAGCAGCTTGGTGTCTAGCACAGATACGCAGTATTTT	CASSLVSSTDTQYF
TRBV9	TRBD1	TRBJ2-5	NA	TGTGCCAGCAGCAATGGAACAGGGGGAGAGACCCAGTACTTC	CASSNGTGGETQYF
TRBV2	NA	TRBJ1-2	NA	TGTGCCAGCAGTGCTGACACCTATGGCTACACCTTC	CASSADTYGYTF
TRBV28	NA	TRBJ1-4	once	TGTGCCAGCAGGGGCAGGGTGGCCGAAAAACTGTTTTTT	CASRGRVAEKLFF
TRBV5-1	TRBD1	TRBJ2-7	NA	TGCGCCAGCAGCTTGGGGGACAGCCTCTACGAGCAGTACTTC	CASSLGDSLYEQYF